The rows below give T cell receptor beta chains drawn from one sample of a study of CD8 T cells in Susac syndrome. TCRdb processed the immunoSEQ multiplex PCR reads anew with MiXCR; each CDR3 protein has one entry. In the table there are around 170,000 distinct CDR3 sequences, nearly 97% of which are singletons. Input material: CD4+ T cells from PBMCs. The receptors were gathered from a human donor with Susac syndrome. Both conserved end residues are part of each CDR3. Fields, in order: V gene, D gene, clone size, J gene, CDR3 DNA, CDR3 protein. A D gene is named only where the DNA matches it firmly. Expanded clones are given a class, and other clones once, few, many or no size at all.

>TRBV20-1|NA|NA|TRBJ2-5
TGCAGTGCCCGACTAACAGAGACCCAGTACTTC
CSARLTETQYF
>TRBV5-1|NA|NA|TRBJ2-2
TGCGCCAGCAGCTCTAAGGGTGTCTCGAACACCGGGGAGCTGTTTTTT
CASSSKGVSNTGELFF
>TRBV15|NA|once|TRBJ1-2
TGTGCCACCAGCAGAGATGCCGCTGGCTACACCTTC
CATSRDAAGYTF
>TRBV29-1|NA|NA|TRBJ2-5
TGCAGCGTCCAAGTGCTAAACGAGGAGACCCAGTACTTC
CSVQVLNEETQYF
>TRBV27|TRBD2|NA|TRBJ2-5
TGTGCCAGCAGTTACGGGGGGGGCTGGGAGACCCAGTACTTC
CASSYGGGWETQYF
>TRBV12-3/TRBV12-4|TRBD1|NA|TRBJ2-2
TGTGCCAGCAGTCGCGGACAGGGTTGGACCGGGGAGCTGTTTTTT
CASSRGQGWTGELFF
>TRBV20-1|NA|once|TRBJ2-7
TGCAGTGCTAGAGCCCCCCGCTCACCCTACGAGCAGTACTTC
CSARAPRSPYEQYF
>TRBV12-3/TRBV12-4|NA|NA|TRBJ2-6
TGTGCCAGCAGTACCTCCTTGGGACCGTCGTGGGCCAACGTCCTGACTTTC
CASSTSLGPSWANVLTF
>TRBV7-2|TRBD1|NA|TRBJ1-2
TGTGCCAGCAGCCTAAACAGGGGCGAGTATGGCTACACCTTC
CASSLNRGEYGYTF
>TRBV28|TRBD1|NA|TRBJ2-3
TGTGCCAGCAGTCTACAGGGGGATCGCACAGATACGCAGTATTTT
CASSLQGDRTDTQYF
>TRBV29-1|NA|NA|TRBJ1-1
TGCAGCGTTGAAGGGACCGCCGGGGCTATCGACACTGAAGCTTTCTTT
CSVEGTAGAIDTEAFF
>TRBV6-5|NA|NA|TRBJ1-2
TGTGCCAGCAGTCCTGGTGGGGACAACTATGGCTACACCTTC
CASSPGGDNYGYTF
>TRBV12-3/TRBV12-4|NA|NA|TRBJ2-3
TGTGCCACCACGACCCCACCATTAAGCACAGATACGCAGTATTTT
CATTTPPLSTDTQYF
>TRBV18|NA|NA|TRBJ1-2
TGTGCCAGCTCACCACGGGGGACTGATGGCTACACCTTC
CASSPRGTDGYTF
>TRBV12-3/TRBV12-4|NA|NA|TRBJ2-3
TGTGCCAGCAGTTTATTAGCAGCCAGTAGCACAGATACGCAGTATTTT
CASSLLAASSTDTQYF
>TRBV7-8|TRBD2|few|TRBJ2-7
TGTGCCAGCAGCCTCCCGGGACTAGCGGGGGCCACTACCTACGAGCAGTACTTC
CASSLPGLAGATTYEQYF
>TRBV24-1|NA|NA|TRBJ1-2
TGTGCCACCAGCGATAGTAACTATGGCTACACCTTC
CATSDSNYGYTF
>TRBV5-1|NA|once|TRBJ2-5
TGCGCCAGCAGCTCCCAGAGGGGGGTCCAAGAGACCCAGTACTTC
CASSSQRGVQETQYF
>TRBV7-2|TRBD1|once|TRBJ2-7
TGTGCCAGCAGCCACCGGGGGGGACAGGGGGCTGGGGAGCAGTACTTC
CASSHRGGQGAGEQYF
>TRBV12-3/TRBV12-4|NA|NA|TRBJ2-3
TGTGCCAGCAGTTTAGTCAGGGGTAGGATCCCAGATACGCAGTATTTT
CASSLVRGRIPDTQYF
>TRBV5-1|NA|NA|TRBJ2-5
TGCGCCAGCAGCTCGAGGGGGAGTCAAGAGACCCAGTACTTC
CASSSRGSQETQYF
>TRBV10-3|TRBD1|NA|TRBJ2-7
TGTGCCATCAGAGTTAATACCGGGACAGGGGGCAGAGAGCAGTACTTC
CAIRVNTGTGGREQYF
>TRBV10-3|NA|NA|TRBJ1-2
TGTGCCATCAGTGAGTCGTCAGCGTCAGGCTACACCTTC
CAISESSASGYTF
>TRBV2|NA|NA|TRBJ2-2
TGTGCCAGCAGCGCACTCACCGGGGAGCTGTTTTTT
CASSALTGELFF
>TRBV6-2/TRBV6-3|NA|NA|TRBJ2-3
TGTGCCAGCAGTTACGCGGCACGGATAGATTGGACGCAGTATTTT
CASSYAARIDWTQYF
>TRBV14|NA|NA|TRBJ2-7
TGTGCCAGCAGCCGGCAGGGCGAGCAGTACTTC
CASSRQGEQYF
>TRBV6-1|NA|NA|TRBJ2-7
TGTGCCAGCTCAGAGTACAGGGCGTTCGAGCAGTACTTC
CASSEYRAFEQYF
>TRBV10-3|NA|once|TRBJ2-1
TGTGCCATCATGACAGAAGATGAGCAGTTCTTC
CAIMTEDEQFF
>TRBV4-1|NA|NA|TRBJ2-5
TGCGCCAGCAGCATAACAGTCCAAGAGACCCAGTACTTC
CASSITVQETQYF
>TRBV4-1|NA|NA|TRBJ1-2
TGCGCCAGCAGCCAACCCGGCCAGTTGGGGGGCTACACCTTC
CASSQPGQLGGYTF
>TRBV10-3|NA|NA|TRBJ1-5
TGTGCCACCGGGGGGGGCGCGAATCAGCCCCAGCATTTT
CATGGGANQPQHF
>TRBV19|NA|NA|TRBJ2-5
TGTGCCAGTAGTACCTATTCGGGGGCAGAGACCCAGTACTTC
CASSTYSGAETQYF
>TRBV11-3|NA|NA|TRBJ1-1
TGTGCCAGCAGCTTCTCCGGTAGTGAAAACACTGAAGCTTTCTTT
CASSFSGSENTEAFF
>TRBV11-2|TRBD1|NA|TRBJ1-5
TGTGCCAGCAGCCAGGGGAGGCAGGGGGCGCTGGGCAATCAGCCCCAGCATTTT
CASSQGRQGALGNQPQHF
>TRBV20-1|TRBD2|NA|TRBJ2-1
TGCAGTGTTGGGACTAGCGGGGGGGCCTCCTACAATGAGCAGTTCTTC
CSVGTSGGASYNEQFF
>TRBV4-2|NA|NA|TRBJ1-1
TGTGCCAGCAGCCGGAATCAAGGGGGGACTGAAGCTTTCTTT
CASSRNQGGTEAFF
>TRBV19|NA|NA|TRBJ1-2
TGTGCCAGTAGTATGAGGGGCCCAGCCTATGGCTACACCTTC
CASSMRGPAYGYTF
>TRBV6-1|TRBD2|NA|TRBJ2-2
TGTGCCAGCAGTGACGGACTAGCGGGGAACACCGGGGAGCTGTTTTTT
CASSDGLAGNTGELFF
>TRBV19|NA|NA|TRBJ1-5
TGTGCCAGTAGTATAGCTGCGGATCATAGCAATCAGCCCCAGCATTTT
CASSIAADHSNQPQHF
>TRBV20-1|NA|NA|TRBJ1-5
TGCAGTGCTAGGAGGGGTAAAGGGGGTCCGCCCCAGCATTTT
CSARRGKGGPPQHF
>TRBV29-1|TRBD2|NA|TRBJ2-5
TGCAGCGTTGGCGGGAGGTTGGAGACCCAGTACTTC
CSVGGRLETQYF
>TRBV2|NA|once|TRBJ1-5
TGTGCCAGCAGTCTGGGACTCTCGAATCAGCCCCAGCATTTT
CASSLGLSNQPQHF
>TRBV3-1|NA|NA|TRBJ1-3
TGTGCCAGCAGCCAAGTCAGGGGTGGAAACACCATATATTTT
CASSQVRGGNTIYF
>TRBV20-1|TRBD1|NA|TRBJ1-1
TGCAGTGCGCCGGACAGGCTGAACACTGAAGCTTTCTTT
CSAPDRLNTEAFF
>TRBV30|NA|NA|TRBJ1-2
TGTGCCTGGAGTGGGACCTTTAACTATGGCTACACCTTC
CAWSGTFNYGYTF